This T cell receptor beta chain originates from a study of T cells in Graves' hyperthyroidism and ophthalmopathy. Background on the study: Peripheral blood was drawn at first diagnosis, prior to all treatment.

Germline V gene lookup returns CDR1 MNHNS and CDR2 SASEGT. Trimming left V 5 bases short and J 3 bases short, with 20 bases between. This CDR3 spans 18 amino acids. This clonotype showed up many times. What it binds is not known. Thyroid ultrasound, orbital computed tomography, clinical symptoms, and serum thyroxine and TRAb underpinned diagnoses. Regions amplified from RNA transcripts were the TCR beta CDR3 regions. With the HTBI primer set, the TCR CDR3 went through a first round of RT-PCR. Via MiXCR, TCRdb re-called the multiplex PCR reads, giving one row per CDR3 protein. The sample contains hundreds of thousands of distinct CDR3 sequences, approximately 15% of which appear only once. Study-wide points: Stable hyperthyroidism and ophthalmopathy were separated using 13 V-J signatures. The majority of expanded thyroid clonotypes above 0.001 also appeared in blood.

The chain joins TRBV6-1 to TRBJ2-6; possible D gene TRBD2, 5 bases. The TCR comes from a young man with Graves' ophthalmopathy. The sequenced material came from blood. The CDR3 bases are TGTGCCAGCAGTTCACCAGGAGGACCACCCTTTGGGGCCAACGTCCTGACTTTC. Protein: CASSSPGGPPFGANVLTF.